This is a list of T cell receptor beta chains from one sample in a study of human T cells and chemical hapten exposure. TCRdb reprocessed the RACE reads with MiXCR, giving one entry per CDR3 protein. Of more than 150,000 distinct CDR3 sequences listed, about 25% were seen once; the top ten hold 2% to 2.5%. The sample was whole blood, taken in connection with sensitization to the hapten diphenylcyclopropenone (DPC). The receptors here all came from a woman aged 40 to 50 with alopecia areata. Some clones in this sample may be carry-over from other donors' samples. CDR3s include the opening cysteine and the closing phenylalanine or tryptophan. A D gene is named only where the DNA matches it firmly. Not every row has a clone size; where given, it reads once, few, many or a size class.

- | TRBJ2-1 | TRBV7-2 | - | CASSFTAGTYNEQFF | TGTGCCAGCAGCTTTACCGCAGGGACGTACAATGAGCAGTTCTTC
many | TRBJ2-7 | TRBV6-5 | TRBD1 | CASSYGGQRQQYF | TGTGCCAGCAGTTACGGGGGACAGAGGCAGCAGTACTTC
many | TRBJ2-7 | TRBV20-1 | - | CSAMLQSSYEQYF | TGCAGTGCGATGCTACAGTCCTCCTACGAGCAGTACTTC
many | TRBJ2-2 | TRBV4-3 | TRBD2 | CASTYVAGGGELFF | TGCGCCAGCACATACGTAGCGGGAGGCGGGGAGCTGTTTTTT
- | TRBJ2-6 | TRBV7-2 | TRBD2 | CASSMRPGLAFSGANVLTF | TGTGCCAGCAGCATGCGACCGGGACTAGCCTTTAGTGGGGCCAACGTCCTGACTTTC
once | TRBJ2-2 | TRBV9 | TRBD2 | CASSPPRNSGRIGELFF | TGTGCCAGCAGCCCCCCACGGAATAGCGGGAGAATCGGGGAGCTGTTTTTT
few | TRBJ2-1 | TRBV21-1 | - | CASSKRGWGSSYNEQFF | TGTGCCAGCAGCAAAAGGGGATGGGGGAGCTCCTACAATGAGCAGTTCTTC
few | TRBJ1-5 | TRBV6-5 | - | CASSYRDSNQPQHF | TGTGCCAGCAGTTACCGCGATAGCAATCAGCCCCAGCATTTT
few | TRBJ1-2 | TRBV9 | - | CASSVEGFDGYTF | TGTGCCAGCAGCGTGGAAGGTTTCGATGGCTACACCTTC
few | TRBJ1-6 | TRBV27 | - | CASSLAGTNSPLHF | TGTGCCAGCAGTTTGGCAGGGACGAATTCACCCCTCCACTTT
- | TRBJ1-2 | TRBV7-9 | - | CASSHQPVASDGYTF | TGTGCCAGCAGCCATCAACCCGTAGCGTCAGATGGCTACACCTTC
few | TRBJ2-7 | TRBV29-1 | - | CSVGTGISYEQYF | TGCAGCGTTGGGACGGGGATTTCCTACGAGCAGTACTTC
- | TRBJ1-1 | TRBV5-1 | TRBD1 | CASSSPPGQGFFF | TGCGCCAGCAGCTCACCTCCGGGACAGGGGTTTTTCTTT
- | TRBJ2-5 | TRBV24-1 | - | CATSDPRQPQQETQYF | TGTGCCACCAGTGATCCCCGGCAGCCCCAGCAAGAGACCCAGTACTTC
- | TRBJ2-2 | TRBV6-1 | - | CASSEGVAGTGELFF | TGTGCCAGCAGTGAAGGGGTTGCGGGCACCGGGGAGCTGTTTTTT
few | TRBJ1-3 | TRBV6-2/TRBV6-3 | TRBD1 | CASSLTGVPGNTIYF | TGTGCCAGCAGTCTCACAGGGGTCCCTGGAAACACCATATATTTT
many | TRBJ2-4 | TRBV7-2 | - | CASSFAGGNIQYF | TGTGCCAGCAGCTTTGCCGGGGGAAACATTCAGTACTTC
few | TRBJ2-3 | TRBV29-1 | - | CSVEDLQNTDTQYF | TGCAGCGTTGAAGATCTTCAGAACACAGATACGCAGTATTTT
- | TRBJ2-7 | TRBV11-2 | TRBD2 | CASSEIIAGNSYEQYF | TGTGCCAGCAGTGAAATAATAGCGGGAAACTCCTACGAGCAGTACTTC
few | TRBJ2-1 | TRBV6-2/TRBV6-3 | TRBD2 | CASNGDYSYNEQFF | TGTGCCAGCAACGGGGACTACTCCTACAATGAGCAGTTCTTC
many | TRBJ2-3 | TRBV20-1 | TRBD2 | CSARWTSGSADTQYF | TGCAGTGCTAGGTGGACTAGCGGGAGCGCAGATACGCAGTATTTT
- | TRBJ2-3 | TRBV29-1 | TRBD1 | CSAGQGTSTDTQYF | TGCAGCGCGGGACAGGGGACTAGCACAGATACGCAGTATTTT
- | TRBJ2-2 | TRBV7-2 | - | CASSLAPTETGELFF | TGTGCCAGCAGCTTAGCCCCGACAGAAACCGGGGAGCTGTTTTTT
once | TRBJ2-7 | TRBV27 | - | CASGPPWYEQYF | TGTGCCAGCGGCCCCCCCTGGTACGAGCAGTACTTC
- | TRBJ2-2 | TRBV29-1 | - | CSVEGDRLTGIKRTGELFF | TGCAGCGTTGAAGGGGATCGCTTAACAGGGATCAAAAGGACCGGGGAGCTGTTTTTT
many | TRBJ2-3 | TRBV6-6 | - | CASSFGYTTDTQYF | TGTGCCAGCAGTTTTGGGTACACCACAGATACGCAGTATTTT
few | TRBJ2-1 | TRBV7-9 | - | CASSPGIPGSSRVNEQFF | TGTGCCAGCAGCCCGGGGATCCCCGGGTCCTCAAGGGTCAATGAGCAGTTCTTC
few | TRBJ1-4 | TRBV7-9 | - | CASTNREKLFF | TGTGCCAGCACCAACAGAGAAAAACTGTTTTTT
many | TRBJ2-1 | TRBV20-1 | - | CSARKMDGYNEQFF | TGCAGTGCTAGAAAAATGGACGGGTACAATGAGCAGTTCTTC
- | TRBJ2-3 | TRBV18 | - | CASSPPVVAADTQYF | TGTGCCAGCTCACCACCGGTAGTAGCCGCGGATACGCAGTATTTT
- | TRBJ2-2 | TRBV27 | - | CASSYAHGGELFF | TGTGCCAGCAGTTATGCACACGGCGGGGAGCTGTTTTTT
few | TRBJ2-5 | TRBV20-1 | TRBD1 | CSAPGQGGHETQYF | TGCAGTGCTCCCGGACAGGGGGGTCACGAGACCCAGTACTTC
- | TRBJ2-5 | TRBV9 | - | CASSVEVAREETQYF | TGTGCCAGCAGCGTAGAGGTAGCGCGGGAAGAGACCCAGTACTTC
- | TRBJ2-7 | TRBV20-1 | TRBD1 | CSVQGASSYEQYF | TGCAGTGTACAGGGGGCGAGCTCCTACGAGCAGTACTTC
few | TRBJ2-2 | TRBV28 | - | CASTPPTGELFF | TGTGCCAGCACCCCTCCAACTGGGGAGCTGTTTTTT
- | TRBJ2-1 | TRBV6-6 | - | CASNLAAHNEQFF | TGTGCCAGCAACCTGGCCGCCCACAATGAGCAGTTCTTC
once | TRBJ1-4 | TRBV5-1 | TRBD1 | CASSLQGATNEKLFF | TGCGCCAGCAGCCTTCAGGGGGCAACTAATGAAAAACTGTTTTTT
few | TRBJ1-2 | TRBV5-6 | TRBD1 | CASSLGQGFYGYTF | TGTGCCAGCAGCTTAGGACAGGGGTTTTATGGCTACACCTTC
few | TRBJ2-1 | TRBV4-1 | - | CASSQDWRVGLPSYNEQFF | TGCGCCAGCAGCCAAGACTGGAGGGTTGGCCTCCCCTCCTACAATGAGCAGTTCTTC
few | TRBJ2-7 | TRBV12-3/TRBV12-4 | - | CASRPPEGGSYEQYF | TGTGCCAGCAGGCCTCCGGAGGGAGGTTCCTACGAGCAGTACTTC
- | TRBJ2-7 | TRBV20-1 | TRBD2 | CSARVPSGSYEQYF | TGCAGTGCTAGGGTGCCTAGCGGGAGTTACGAGCAGTACTTC
few | TRBJ2-5 | TRBV20-1 | - | CSARDRLNQETQYF | TGCAGTGCTAGAGATCGACTCAACCAAGAGACCCAGTACTTC
- | TRBJ2-1 | TRBV3-1 | TRBD1 | CASMWTGDRSEQFF | TGTGCCAGCATGTGGACAGGTGATCGGAGTGAGCAGTTCTTC
few | TRBJ1-5 | TRBV20-1 | TRBD1 | CSADRGRSNQPQHF | TGCAGTGCTGACAGGGGCAGGAGCAATCAGCCCCAGCATTTT
few | TRBJ2-1 | TRBV27 | - | CASSQSGGSSYNEQFF | TGTGCCAGCAGTCAATCAGGGGGGAGCTCCTACAATGAGCAGTTCTTC
- | TRBJ1-2 | TRBV7-2 | - | CVSSLEVGGYTF | TGTGTCAGCAGCTTAGAGGTCGGAGGCTACACCTTC
- | TRBJ2-5 | TRBV9 | TRBD2 | CASSVGGLAGTFGETQYF | TGTGCCAGCAGCGTAGGGGGACTAGCGGGGACCTTCGGGGAGACCCAGTACTTC
- | TRBJ2-5 | TRBV12-3/TRBV12-4 | - | CASSIGHTQETQYF | TGTGCCAGCAGTATCGGACACACCCAAGAGACCCAGTACTTC